Listed below are T cell receptor beta chains from one sample, sequenced in a study of blood T cell repertoires in COVID-19. TCRdb keeps only in-frame clones here, not all; method: immunoSEQ multiplex PCR. Of roughly 300,000 clones listed, 85% to 90% are singletons. Sequenced: peripheral blood. These receptors all stem from a woman in her forties who had recovered from COVID-19. CDR3s include the opening cysteine and the closing phenylalanine or tryptophan. The order of the fields is J gene, D gene, clone size, V gene, CDR3 protein, CDR3 DNA. A D gene is named only where the DNA matches it firmly. A clone size is listed for some rows: how often the clone was seen (once, few, many), or a class if it is expanded.

TRBJ1-4 | TRBD1 | NA | TRBV3-1/TRBV3-2 | CASSRSGDRGLGEKLFF | TGTGCCAGCAGCCGGTCCGGGGACAGGGGGTTAGGGGAAAAACTGTTTTTT
TRBJ2-5 | NA | NA | TRBV7-2 | CASSPGGTQYF | TGTGCCAGCAGCCCCGGGGGAACCCAGTACTTC
TRBJ2-5 | NA | NA | TRBV2 | CASSEATQYF | TGTGCCAGCAGTGAGGCTACCCAGTACTTC
TRBJ2-7 | NA | NA | TRBV5-1 | CASSLYFSHEQYF | TGCGCCAGCAGCTTGTACTTCTCCCACGAGCAGTACTTC
TRBJ2-7 | TRBD1 | NA | TRBV11-1 | CASSAAQGAYEQYF | TGTGCCAGCAGCGCCGCACAGGGGGCCTACGAGCAGTACTTC
TRBJ2-1 | TRBD2 | NA | TRBV19 | CASSIDPSGGYNEQFF | TGTGCCAGTAGTATAGATCCTAGCGGGGGGTACAATGAGCAGTTCTTC
TRBJ1-5 | NA | NA | TRBV7-8 | CASSPYSGVPPGQPQHF | TGTGCCAGCAGCCCCTACAGCGGGGTCCCACCCGGGCAGCCCCAGCATTTT
TRBJ1-2 | TRBD1 | NA | TRBV12-5 | CASGFGQGGGYTF | TGTGCTAGTGGTTTTGGACAGGGTGGAGGCTACACCTTC
TRBJ1-3 | NA | once | TRBV7-8 | CASSSTREIRRSGNTIYF | TGTGCCAGCAGCTCCACGAGGGAGATAAGACGGTCTGGAAACACCATATATTTT
TRBJ1-1 | NA | NA | TRBV2 | CASRAFRGTEAFF | TGTGCCAGCAGAGCCTTCCGGGGCACTGAAGCTTTCTTT
TRBJ2-3 | NA | NA | TRBV11-3 | CASSLGRGAPGDTQYF | TGTGCCAGCAGCTTAGGACGGGGGGCCCCTGGAGATACGCAGTATTTT
TRBJ1-4 | TRBD1 | NA | TRBV19 | CASTESTGSNEKLFF | TGTGCCAGTACTGAGTCGACAGGGTCGAATGAAAAACTGTTTTTT
TRBJ2-1 | NA | NA | TRBV6-6 | CASRPMGGSYNEQFF | TGTGCCAGCAGGCCTATGGGGGGCTCCTACAATGAGCAGTTCTTC
TRBJ1-2 | TRBD1 | few | TRBV2 | CASIGQARGGYTF | TGTGCCAGCATCGGACAGGCCAGAGGTGGCTACACCTTC
TRBJ1-2 | TRBD1 | NA | TRBV5-5 | CASSLGQGSYGYTF | TGTGCCAGCAGCTTGGGACAGGGGAGCTATGGCTACACCTTC
TRBJ2-7 | NA | NA | TRBV28 | CASRGAPSYEQYF | TGTGCCAGCCGTGGGGCTCCTTCCTACGAGCAGTACTTC
TRBJ1-4 | NA | NA | TRBV18 | CASSLGQRGEKLFF | TGTGCCAGCTCACTTGGCCAGCGGGGTGAAAAACTGTTTTTT
TRBJ1-1 | NA | NA | TRBV30 | CADSLGTEAFF | TGTGCCGACTCCCTTGGGACTGAAGCTTTCTTT
TRBJ2-7 | NA | NA | TRBV27 | CASSLQGRGYEQYF | TGTGCCAGCAGTTTACAGGGAAGGGGCTACGAGCAGTACTTC
TRBJ2-5 | TRBD1 | NA | TRBV6-5 | CASSYPGTGKTTQYF | TGTGCCAGCAGTTACCCCGGGACAGGGAAGACAACCCAGTACTTC
TRBJ1-2 | NA | few | TRBV3-1/TRBV3-2 | CASSQEAKSNYGYTF | TGTGCCAGCAGCCAAGAGGCCAAGTCAAACTATGGCTACACCTTC
TRBJ1-1 | TRBD1 | NA | TRBV7-8 | CASSLARLGTGYTEAFF | TGTGCCAGCAGCTTAGCGAGGTTAGGGACAGGGTACACTGAAGCTTTCTTT
TRBJ1-1 | TRBD1 | once | TRBV4-1 | CASSGQGGAFF | TGCGCCAGCAGCGGACAGGGGGGGGCTTTCTTT
TRBJ1-1 | TRBD1 | NA | TRBV4-1 | CASSQVFGTGGVGEAFF | TGCGCCAGCAGCCAAGTTTTCGGGACAGGGGGCGTTGGTGAAGCTTTCTTT
TRBJ1-1 | NA | NA | TRBV25-1 | CASSVGGGKAEAFF | TGTGCCAGCAGTGTTGGGGGGGGGAAGGCTGAAGCTTTCTTT
TRBJ2-5 | TRBD1 | NA | TRBV30 | CAGGQGAKTQYF | TGTGCCGGCGGGCAGGGGGCGAAGACCCAGTACTTC
TRBJ2-7 | NA | NA | TRBV11-2 | CASSSPRRSFYEQYF | TGTGCCAGCAGCTCCCCCCGGCGGAGCTTCTACGAGCAGTACTTC
TRBJ1-3 | NA | few | TRBV23-1 | CASSHSGLTHGNTIYF | TGCGCCAGCAGCCATTCGGGGTTGACTCATGGAAACACCATATATTTT
TRBJ2-5 | NA | once | TRBV4-1 | CASSPRTANLQETQYF | TGCGCCAGCAGCCCTCGGACAGCAAATTTACAAGAGACCCAGTACTTC
TRBJ1-5 | NA | once | TRBV5-6 | CASSRALNQPQHF | TGTGCCAGCAGCCGAGCGCTCAATCAGCCCCAGCATTTT
TRBJ2-7 | NA | NA | TRBV11-2 | CASSPRGAGAPYEQYF | TGTGCCAGCAGCCCCCGCGGAGCAGGGGCCCCCTACGAGCAGTACTTC
TRBJ1-1 | TRBD1 | NA | TRBV5-6 | CASSTGARTEAFF | TGTGCCAGCAGCACAGGGGCTCGGACTGAAGCTTTCTTT
TRBJ2-1 | TRBD2 | NA | TRBV7-6 | CASSLGSGGGIDEQFF | TGTGCCAGCAGCTTAGGTAGCGGGGGGGGTATCGATGAGCAGTTCTTC
TRBJ1-2 | TRBD1 | NA | TRBV6-2/TRBV6-3 | CASSYNRGMYGYTF | TGTGCCAGCAGTTACAACAGGGGGATGTATGGCTACACCTTC
TRBJ1-2 | NA | NA | TRBV2 | CARAGAANYGYTF | TGTGCTAGAGCAGGGGCTGCTAACTATGGCTACACCTTC
TRBJ1-1 | TRBD1 | NA | TRBV5-1 | CASSLTGTEAFF | TGCGCCAGCAGTTTGACAGGGACCGAAGCTTTCTTT
TRBJ2-7 | NA | NA | TRBV6-6 | CASSFLYEQYF | TGTGCCAGCAGTTTTCTCTACGAGCAGTACTTC
TRBJ2-3 | TRBD2 | NA | TRBV29-1 | CSVEERGGDQYF | TGCAGCGTTGAAGAGCGGGGGGGCGATCAGTATTTT
TRBJ2-7 | TRBD1 | NA | TRBV4-3 | CASSRHGTGGYEQYF | TGCGCCAGCAGCCGGCACGGGACAGGGGGTTACGAGCAGTACTTC
TRBJ2-2 | TRBD1 | NA | TRBV3-1/TRBV3-2 | CASSPSDRGNTGELFF | TGTGCCAGCAGTCCAAGCGACAGGGGGAACACCGGGGAGCTGTTTTTT
TRBJ2-1 | TRBD2 | NA | TRBV20-1 | CSASNRASGYNEQFF | TGCAGTGCTAGTAATCGGGCTAGCGGTTACAATGAGCAGTTCTTC
TRBJ1-1 | NA | NA | TRBV5-4 | CASSLRGGTEAFF | TGTGCCAGCAGCTTGAGGGGAGGCACTGAAGCTTTCTTT
TRBJ2-7 | TRBD1 | NA | TRBV29-1 | CSVGSRQGVYEQYF | TGCAGCGTTGGATCCCGACAGGGAGTCTACGAGCAGTACTTC
TRBJ1-2 | NA | NA | TRBV6-5 | CASRSLERGSYGYTF | TGTGCCAGCAGGTCTTTGGAGAGGGGGAGCTATGGCTACACCTTC
TRBJ1-1 | NA | NA | TRBV7-9 | CASSLEQHNTEAFF | TGTGCCAGCAGCTTAGAACAGCATAACACTGAAGCTTTCTTT
TRBJ1-5 | NA | NA | TRBV2 | CASRGYRENNQPQHF | TGTGCCAGCAGGGGATACCGGGAAAACAACCAGCCCCAGCATTTT
TRBJ1-5 | NA | NA | TRBV19 | CASTFRGGAINQPQHF | TGTGCCAGTACTTTCCGGGGGGGCGCGATTAATCAGCCCCAGCATTTT
TRBJ2-7 | NA | NA | TRBV9 | CASSGGLVTGSYEQYF | TGTGCCAGCAGCGGAGGGTTGGTGACAGGTTCCTACGAGCAGTACTTC
TRBJ2-7 | TRBD1 | NA | TRBV3-1/TRBV3-2 | CASSQEEFQGAYEQYF | TGTGCCAGCAGCCAAGAGGAGTTCCAGGGGGCCTACGAGCAGTACTTC
TRBJ2-7 | NA | NA | TRBV19 | CASQDRRYEQYF | TGTGCCAGTCAGGACAGACGCTACGAGCAGTACTTC
TRBJ1-2 | TRBD1 | NA | TRBV10-3 | CAMQGGGTGDGYTF | TGTGCCATGCAGGGAGGCGGGACAGGGGATGGCTACACCTTC
TRBJ2-6 | TRBD1 | NA | TRBV19 | CASSPRTRDRDSGANVLTF | TGTGCCAGTAGTCCGCGGACCCGGGACAGGGACTCTGGGGCCAACGTCCTGACTTTC
TRBJ2-7 | TRBD2 | NA | TRBV18 | CASSTGLADSYEQYF | TGTGCCAGCTCAACCGGACTAGCGGACTCCTACGAGCAGTACTTC
TRBJ1-2 | NA | NA | TRBV29-1 | CSASFPGQRLYGYTF | TGCAGCGCCTCCTTCCCCGGACAGCGCCTTTATGGCTACACCTTC
TRBJ2-7 | NA | NA | TRBV6-5 | CASRKGGSYEQYF | TGTGCCAGCAGGAAGGGAGGCTCCTACGAGCAGTACTTC